This TCR beta chain was recovered during a study of OX40 agonist ivuxolimab in advanced cancers. Germline V gene lookup returns CDR1 SGHRS and CDR2 YFSETQ. Germline trimming cut 5 bases from V and 1 base from J; bases unmatched to any gene: 7. CDR3 size: 15 residues. Profiled with immunoSEQ multiplex PCR; TCRdb holds only in-frame clones, not every one. The top ten clones hold 8.5% to 14% of a sample with around 30,000 clones, 80% of them seen once. The chain carries TRBV5-1 and TRBJ2-5; TRBD2 agrees at 8 bases. This receptor was taken from an adult with an advanced solid tumor such as melanoma, head and neck, liver or kidney cancer. This sample comprised CD4+ or CD8+ T cells sorted from blood, obtained in a trial of the OX40 agonist ivuxolimab. CDR3 coding DNA: TGCGCCAGCAGTGCGGGAGGCGGTATCCAAGAGACCCAGTACTTC. Protein product: CASSAGGGIQETQYF.